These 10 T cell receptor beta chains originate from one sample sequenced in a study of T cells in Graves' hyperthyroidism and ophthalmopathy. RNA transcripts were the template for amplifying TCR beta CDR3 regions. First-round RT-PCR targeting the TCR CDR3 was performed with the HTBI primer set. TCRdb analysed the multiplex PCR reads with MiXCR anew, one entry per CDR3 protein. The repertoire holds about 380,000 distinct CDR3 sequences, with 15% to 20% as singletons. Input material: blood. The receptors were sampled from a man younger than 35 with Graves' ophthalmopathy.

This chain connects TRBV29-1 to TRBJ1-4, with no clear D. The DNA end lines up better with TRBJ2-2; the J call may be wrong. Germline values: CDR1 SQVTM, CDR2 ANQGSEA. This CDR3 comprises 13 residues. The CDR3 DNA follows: TGCAGCGTTGAGGCCGGGTTTAATGGGGAGCTGTTTTTT. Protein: CSVEAGFNGELFF.

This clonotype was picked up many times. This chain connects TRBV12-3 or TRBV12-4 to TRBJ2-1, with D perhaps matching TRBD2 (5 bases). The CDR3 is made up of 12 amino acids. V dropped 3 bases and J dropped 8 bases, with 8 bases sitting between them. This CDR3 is CASSLPGDEQFF. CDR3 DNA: TGTGCCAGCAGTTTGCCCGGGGATGAGCAGTTCTTC.

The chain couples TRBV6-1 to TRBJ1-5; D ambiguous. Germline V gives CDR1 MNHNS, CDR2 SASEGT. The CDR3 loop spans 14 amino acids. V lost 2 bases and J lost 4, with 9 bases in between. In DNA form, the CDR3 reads TGTGCCAGCAGTGAAATCAGATATAATCAGCCCCAGCATTTT. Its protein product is CASSEIRYNQPQHF.

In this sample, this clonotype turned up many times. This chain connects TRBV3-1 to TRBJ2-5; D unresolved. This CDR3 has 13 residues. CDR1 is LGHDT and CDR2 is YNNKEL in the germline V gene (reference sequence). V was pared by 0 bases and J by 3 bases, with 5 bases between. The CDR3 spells CASSQDLEETQYF. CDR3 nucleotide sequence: TGTGCCAGCAGCCAAGATTTGGAAGAGACCCAGTACTTC.

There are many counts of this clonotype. CDR3 sequence (DNA): TGCAGCGTTGCGTTGAACAGCAACACTGAAGCTTTCTTT. Residues: CSVALNSNTEAFF. The rearrangement uses TRBV29-1 and TRBJ1-1; D remains ambiguous. Germline V gene sequence: CDR1 SQVTM, CDR2 ANQGSEA. Trimming shortened V by 4 bases and J by 2 bases, and 11 bases separated the two germline ends. The CDR3 loop spans 13 amino acids.

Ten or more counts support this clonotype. CDR3 residues: CASSERGQYNEQFF. CDR3 nucleotides: TGTGCCAGCAGCGAACGAGGACAGTACAATGAGCAGTTCTTC. This rearrangement joins TRBV7-9 to TRBJ2-1, with D possibly being TRBD1 (6 bases). This CDR3 is built from 14 residues. V gave up 5 bases and J gave up 4 bases, with 12 bases separating them. Germline CDR1 reads SEHNR; CDR2 reads FQNEAQ (reference sequence).

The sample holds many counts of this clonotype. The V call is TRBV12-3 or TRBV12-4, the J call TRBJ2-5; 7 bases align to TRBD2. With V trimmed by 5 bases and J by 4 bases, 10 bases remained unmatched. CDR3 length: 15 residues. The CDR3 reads CASSPWTSGGETQYF. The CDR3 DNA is TGTGCCAGCAGTCCCTGGACTAGTGGGGGAGAGACCCAGTACTTC.

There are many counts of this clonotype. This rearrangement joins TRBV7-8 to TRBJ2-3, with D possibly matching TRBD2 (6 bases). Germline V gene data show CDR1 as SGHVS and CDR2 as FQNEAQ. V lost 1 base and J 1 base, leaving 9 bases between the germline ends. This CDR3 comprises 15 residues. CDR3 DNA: TGTGCCAGCAGCTTAGGTAGCGGTCGCACAGATACGCAGTATTTT. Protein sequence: CASSLGSGRTDTQYF.

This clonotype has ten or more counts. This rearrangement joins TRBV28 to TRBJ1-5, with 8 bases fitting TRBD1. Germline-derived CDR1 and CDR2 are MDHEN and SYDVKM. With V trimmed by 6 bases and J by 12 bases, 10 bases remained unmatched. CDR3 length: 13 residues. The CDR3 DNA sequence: TGTGCCAGCAGATTGGACAGGGCCCTATTCCAGCATTTT. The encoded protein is CASRLDRALFQHF.

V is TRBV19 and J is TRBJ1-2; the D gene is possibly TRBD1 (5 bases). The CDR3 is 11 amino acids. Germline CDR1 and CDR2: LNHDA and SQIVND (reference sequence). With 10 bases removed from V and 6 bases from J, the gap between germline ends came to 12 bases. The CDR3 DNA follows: TGTGCCACCCTGAGGGGTGATGGCTACACCTTC. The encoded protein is CATLRGDGYTF.